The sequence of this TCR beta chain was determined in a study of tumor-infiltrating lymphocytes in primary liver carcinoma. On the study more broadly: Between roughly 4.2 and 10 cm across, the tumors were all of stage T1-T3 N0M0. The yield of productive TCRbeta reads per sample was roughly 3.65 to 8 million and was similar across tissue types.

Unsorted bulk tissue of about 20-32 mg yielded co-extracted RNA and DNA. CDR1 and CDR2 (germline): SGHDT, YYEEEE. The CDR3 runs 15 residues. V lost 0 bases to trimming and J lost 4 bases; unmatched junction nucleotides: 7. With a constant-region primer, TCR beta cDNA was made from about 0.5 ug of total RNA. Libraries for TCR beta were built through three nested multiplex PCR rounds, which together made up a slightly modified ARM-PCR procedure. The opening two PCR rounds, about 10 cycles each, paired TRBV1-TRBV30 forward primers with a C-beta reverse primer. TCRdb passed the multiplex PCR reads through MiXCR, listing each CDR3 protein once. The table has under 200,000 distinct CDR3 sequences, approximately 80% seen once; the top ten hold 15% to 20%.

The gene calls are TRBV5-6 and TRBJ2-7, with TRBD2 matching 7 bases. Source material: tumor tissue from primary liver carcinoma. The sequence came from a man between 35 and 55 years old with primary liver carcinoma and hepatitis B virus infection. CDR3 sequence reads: CASSLGLAGEYEQYF. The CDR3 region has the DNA TGTGCCAGCAGCTTGGGACTAGCTGGAGAATACGAGCAGTACTTC.